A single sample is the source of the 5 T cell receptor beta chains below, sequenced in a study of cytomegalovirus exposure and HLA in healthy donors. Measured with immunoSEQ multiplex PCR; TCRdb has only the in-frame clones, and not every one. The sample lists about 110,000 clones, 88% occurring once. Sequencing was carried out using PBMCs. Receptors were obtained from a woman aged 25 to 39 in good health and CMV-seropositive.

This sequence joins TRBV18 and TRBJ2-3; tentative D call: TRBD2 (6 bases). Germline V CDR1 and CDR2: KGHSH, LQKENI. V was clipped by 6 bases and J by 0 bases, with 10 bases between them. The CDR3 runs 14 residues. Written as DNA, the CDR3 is TGTGCCAGCTCCGGGACTCCAAGCACAGATACGCAGTATTTT. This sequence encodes CASSGTPSTDTQYF.

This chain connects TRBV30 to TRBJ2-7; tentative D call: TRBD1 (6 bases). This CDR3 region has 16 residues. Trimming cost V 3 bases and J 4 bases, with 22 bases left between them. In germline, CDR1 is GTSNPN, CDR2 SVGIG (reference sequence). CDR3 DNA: TGTGCCTGGAGCCGTCAGTCCGGGACATGGGGATACGAGCAGTACTTC. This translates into CAWSRQSGTWGYEQYF.

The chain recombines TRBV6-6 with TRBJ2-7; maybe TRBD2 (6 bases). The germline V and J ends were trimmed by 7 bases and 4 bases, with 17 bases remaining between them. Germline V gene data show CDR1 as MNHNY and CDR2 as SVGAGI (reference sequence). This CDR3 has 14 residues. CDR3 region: CASTQGGTSYEQYF. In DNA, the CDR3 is TGTGCCAGCACCCAAGGAGGGACCTCGTACGAGCAGTACTTC.

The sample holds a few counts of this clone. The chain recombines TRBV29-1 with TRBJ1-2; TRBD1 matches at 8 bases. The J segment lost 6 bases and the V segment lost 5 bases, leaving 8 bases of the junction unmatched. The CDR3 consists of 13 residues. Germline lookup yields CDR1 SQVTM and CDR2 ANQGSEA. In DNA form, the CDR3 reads TGCAGCGTTATGGACAGGGAAGAAGATGGCTACACCTTC. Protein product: CSVMDREEDGYTF.

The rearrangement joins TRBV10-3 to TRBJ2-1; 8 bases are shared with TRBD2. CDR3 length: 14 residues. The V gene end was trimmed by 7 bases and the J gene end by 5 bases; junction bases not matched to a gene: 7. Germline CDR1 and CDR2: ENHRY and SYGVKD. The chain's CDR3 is CAINSGEYNNEQFF. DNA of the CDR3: TGTGCCATCAATAGCGGGGAGTACAACAATGAGCAGTTCTTC.